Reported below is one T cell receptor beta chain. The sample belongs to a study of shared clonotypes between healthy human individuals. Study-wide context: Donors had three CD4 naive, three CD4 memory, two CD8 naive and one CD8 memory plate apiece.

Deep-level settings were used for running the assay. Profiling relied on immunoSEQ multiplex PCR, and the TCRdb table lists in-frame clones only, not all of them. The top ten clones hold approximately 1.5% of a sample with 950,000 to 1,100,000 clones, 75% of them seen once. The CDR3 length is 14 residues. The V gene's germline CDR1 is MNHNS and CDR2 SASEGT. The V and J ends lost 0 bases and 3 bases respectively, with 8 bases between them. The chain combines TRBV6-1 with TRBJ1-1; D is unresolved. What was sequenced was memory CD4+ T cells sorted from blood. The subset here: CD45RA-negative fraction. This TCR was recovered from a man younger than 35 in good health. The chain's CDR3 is CASSEADGYTEAFF. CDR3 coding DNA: TGTGCCAGCAGTGAAGCAGACGGCTACACTGAAGCTTTCTTT.